The rows below give T cell receptor beta chains drawn from one sample of a study of T cell repertoires in cytomegalovirus infection. TCRdb re-analysed the reads in MiXCR, keeping a single row per CDR3 protein. Of over 250,000 distinct CDR3 sequences detected, 22% appear once; the ten largest clones hold roughly 20%. The antigens of these receptors remain unknown. The specimen comprised cultured PBMCs, sampled from culture after CMV antigen stimulation. These receptors originate from a human donor in good health (CMV status not recorded). Some clones in this sample may be carry-over from other donors' samples. CDR3s include the opening cysteine and the closing phenylalanine or tryptophan. The order of the fields is CDR3 protein, CDR3 DNA, J gene, clone size, V gene, D gene. D genes are given only for firm matches. Expanded clones are given a class, and other clones once, few, many or no size at all.

CDR3aa: CASSQDWATGDQETQYF
CDR3nt: TGCGCCAGCAGCCAAGATTGGGCTACAGGGGACCAAGAGACCCAGTACTTC
j_gene: TRBJ2-5
abundance: many
v_gene: TRBV4-1
d_gene: TRBD1

CDR3aa: CASSRISADTQYF
CDR3nt: TGTGCCAGCAGCCGAATAAGTGCAGATACGCAGTATTTT
j_gene: TRBJ2-3
abundance: many
v_gene: TRBV7-2
d_gene: NA

CDR3aa: CASSGGATDNEKLFF
CDR3nt: TGTGCCAGCTCAGGAGGCGCGACTGATAATGAAAAACTGTTTTTT
j_gene: TRBJ1-4
abundance: NA
v_gene: TRBV18
d_gene: NA

CDR3aa: CASSGAGAGGHSGANVLTF
CDR3nt: TGTGCCAGCAGTGGGGCGGGGGCAGGGGGCCACTCTGGGGCCAACGTCCTGACTTTC
j_gene: TRBJ2-6
abundance: NA
v_gene: TRBV2
d_gene: NA

CDR3aa: CASSYAGTGFADTQYF
CDR3nt: TGTGCCAGCAGTTACGCCGGGACAGGGTTTGCAGATACGCAGTATTTT
j_gene: TRBJ2-3
abundance: few
v_gene: TRBV6-5
d_gene: TRBD1

CDR3aa: CASSPGTTSGELFF
CDR3nt: TGTGCCAGCTCACCAGGGACTACTTCCGGGGAGCTGTTTTTT
j_gene: TRBJ2-2
abundance: many
v_gene: TRBV18
d_gene: TRBD2

CDR3aa: CACTKRSGGEQFF
CDR3nt: TGTGCCTGCACCAAACGCTCGGGGGGTGAGCAGTTCTTC
j_gene: TRBJ2-1
abundance: NA
v_gene: TRBV5-4
d_gene: TRBD2

CDR3aa: CASSPLGGQSIETQYF
CDR3nt: TGTGCCAGCAGTCCCCTAGGTGGACAGTCTATAGAGACCCAGTACTTC
j_gene: TRBJ2-5
abundance: NA
v_gene: TRBV12-3/TRBV12-4
d_gene: NA

CDR3aa: CASSEILDRKNIQYF
CDR3nt: TGTGCCAGCAGCGAAATCCTCGACAGGAAAAACATTCAGTACTTC
j_gene: TRBJ2-4
abundance: NA
v_gene: TRBV2
d_gene: NA

CDR3aa: CASNLQGGTDTQYF
CDR3nt: TGTGCCAGCAACCTACAGGGAGGCACAGATACGCAGTATTTT
j_gene: TRBJ2-3
abundance: NA
v_gene: TRBV11-1
d_gene: NA

CDR3aa: CASSQALAGGFYNEQFF
CDR3nt: TGCGCCAGCAGCCAGGCCCTAGCGGGAGGTTTCTACAATGAGCAGTTCTTC
j_gene: TRBJ2-1
abundance: NA
v_gene: TRBV4-1
d_gene: TRBD2

CDR3aa: CASSLNEASGELFF
CDR3nt: TGTGCCAGCAGCTTAAATGAGGCGTCCGGGGAGCTGTTTTTT
j_gene: TRBJ2-2
abundance: few
v_gene: TRBV7-6
d_gene: NA

CDR3aa: CASTSPGQHYEQYF
CDR3nt: TGTGCCAGCACCTCACCGGGACAGCACTACGAGCAGTACTTC
j_gene: TRBJ2-7
abundance: many
v_gene: TRBV6-2/TRBV6-3
d_gene: TRBD1

CDR3aa: CASSLLAAHNEQFF
CDR3nt: TGTGCCAGCAGCCTTCTAGCAGCCCACAATGAGCAGTTCTTC
j_gene: TRBJ2-1
abundance: many
v_gene: TRBV7-2
d_gene: NA

CDR3aa: CASSSRTSTDTQYF
CDR3nt: TGTGCCAGCAGCTCGCGGACTAGCACAGATACGCAGTATTTT
j_gene: TRBJ2-3
abundance: many
v_gene: TRBV7-2
d_gene: NA

CDR3aa: CSAREHRAAYEQYF
CDR3nt: TGCAGTGCTAGAGAGCACAGAGCCGCATACGAGCAGTACTTC
j_gene: TRBJ2-7
abundance: NA
v_gene: TRBV20-1
d_gene: NA

CDR3aa: CASSQYRIPGYNEQFF
CDR3nt: TGTGCCAGCAGCCAGTACAGGATTCCCGGCTACAATGAGCAGTTCTTC
j_gene: TRBJ2-1
abundance: NA
v_gene: TRBV7-2
d_gene: NA

CDR3aa: CASSYVGQLYEQYF
CDR3nt: TGTGCCAGCAGTTACGTAGGGCAGCTCTACGAGCAGTACTTC
j_gene: TRBJ2-7
abundance: many
v_gene: TRBV6-2/TRBV6-3
d_gene: NA

CDR3aa: CASSLPGTGTDTQYF
CDR3nt: TGTGCCAGCAGCTTACCGGGGACAGGCACAGATACGCAGTATTTT
j_gene: TRBJ2-3
abundance: many
v_gene: TRBV11-3
d_gene: TRBD1

CDR3aa: CASSFGENTEAFF
CDR3nt: TGTGCCAGCTCCTTTGGAGAGAACACTGAAGCTTTCTTT
j_gene: TRBJ1-1
abundance: NA
v_gene: TRBV18
d_gene: NA

CDR3aa: CASSLGRTSGRATDTQYF
CDR3nt: TGTGCCAGCAGCTTAGGCCGGACTAGCGGGAGGGCCACAGATACGCAGTATTTT
j_gene: TRBJ2-3
abundance: many
v_gene: TRBV7-2
d_gene: TRBD2

CDR3aa: CASSSLAGVLNEQFF
CDR3nt: TGTGCCAGCAGCTCACTAGCGGGAGTGTTAAATGAGCAGTTCTTC
j_gene: TRBJ2-1
abundance: NA
v_gene: TRBV5-4
d_gene: TRBD2

CDR3aa: CAISELNGDREKLFF
CDR3nt: TGTGCCATCAGTGAGTTGAATGGGGACAGAGAAAAACTGTTTTTT
j_gene: TRBJ1-4
abundance: few
v_gene: TRBV10-3
d_gene: TRBD1

CDR3aa: CASSPGVLFSNQPQHF
CDR3nt: TGTGCCAGCAGTCCGGGGGTTTTATTCAGCAATCAGCCCCAGCATTTT
j_gene: TRBJ1-5
abundance: NA
v_gene: TRBV6-2/TRBV6-3
d_gene: NA

CDR3aa: CASSPSWRDTEAFF
CDR3nt: TGTGCCAGCAGCCCTTCTTGGAGGGACACTGAAGCTTTCTTT
j_gene: TRBJ1-1
abundance: NA
v_gene: TRBV7-9
d_gene: NA

CDR3aa: CASSLGTSGRSMGEQFF
CDR3nt: TGTGCCAGCAGCTTGGGTACTAGCGGGAGAAGTATGGGTGAGCAGTTCTTC
j_gene: TRBJ2-1
abundance: few
v_gene: TRBV5-6
d_gene: TRBD2

CDR3aa: CASSPQASGNTYEQYF
CDR3nt: TGTGCCAGCAGCCCGCAGGCTAGCGGGAACACCTACGAGCAGTACTTC
j_gene: TRBJ2-7
abundance: NA
v_gene: TRBV7-6
d_gene: TRBD2

CDR3aa: CAISKQGPNTGELFF
CDR3nt: TGTGCCATCAGTAAACAGGGACCGAACACCGGGGAGCTGTTTTTT
j_gene: TRBJ2-2
abundance: NA
v_gene: TRBV10-3
d_gene: NA

CDR3aa: CASSSRDGPSRELFF
CDR3nt: TGTGCCAGCAGCTCACGGGACGGACCTTCCCGGGAGCTGTTTTTT
j_gene: TRBJ2-2
abundance: many
v_gene: TRBV7-2
d_gene: NA

CDR3aa: CASRQDRVGSEFF
CDR3nt: TGTGCCAGCAGGCAGGACAGGGTCGGCTCGGAGTTCTTC
j_gene: TRBJ2-1
abundance: many
v_gene: TRBV7-8
d_gene: TRBD1

CDR3aa: CASSFKQMKQYF
CDR3nt: TGTGCCAGCAGTTTTAAGCAGATGAAGCAGTACTTC
j_gene: TRBJ2-7
abundance: few
v_gene: TRBV28
d_gene: NA

CDR3aa: CASSSRQFSNQPQHF
CDR3nt: TGTGCCAGCAGTTCCCGACAGTTCAGCAATCAGCCCCAGCATTTT
j_gene: TRBJ1-5
abundance: NA
v_gene: TRBV27
d_gene: NA

CDR3aa: CASSRDDYEQYF
CDR3nt: TGTGCCAGCAGCCGCGACGACTACGAGCAGTACTTC
j_gene: TRBJ2-7
abundance: many
v_gene: TRBV7-2
d_gene: NA

CDR3aa: CASSIGPGLGTEAFF
CDR3nt: TGTGCCAGTAGTATTGGGCCCGGTCTAGGGACTGAAGCTTTCTTT
j_gene: TRBJ1-1
abundance: NA
v_gene: TRBV19
d_gene: NA

CDR3aa: CASSGASGLAQYF
CDR3nt: TGTGCCAGCAGTGGGGCTAGCGGTTTGGCCCAGTACTTC
j_gene: TRBJ2-5
abundance: many
v_gene: TRBV28
d_gene: TRBD2

CDR3aa: CASSLIRNSNQPQHF
CDR3nt: TGTGCCAGCAGCTTAATCAGGAATAGCAATCAGCCCCAGCATTTT
j_gene: TRBJ1-5
abundance: many
v_gene: TRBV7-8
d_gene: NA

CDR3aa: CASSYSLEAVNEQFF
CDR3nt: TGTGCCAGCAGTTACTCCCTAGAAGCAGTCAATGAGCAGTTCTTC
j_gene: TRBJ2-1
abundance: medium-sized
v_gene: TRBV6-6
d_gene: NA

CDR3aa: CASSFRGGGATSGANVLTF
CDR3nt: TGTGCCAGCAGCTTTAGAGGGGGGGGAGCTACCTCTGGGGCCAACGTCCTGACTTTC
j_gene: TRBJ2-6
abundance: few
v_gene: TRBV7-2
d_gene: NA

CDR3aa: CASSDTGRELFF
CDR3nt: TGCGCCAGCAGTGACACGGGCAGGGAGCTGTTTTTT
j_gene: TRBJ2-2
abundance: few
v_gene: TRBV5-1
d_gene: NA

CDR3aa: CASSLGTYNEQFF
CDR3nt: TGTGCCAGCAGCTTAGGGACCTACAATGAGCAGTTCTTC
j_gene: TRBJ2-1
abundance: many
v_gene: TRBV7-2
d_gene: NA

CDR3aa: CASSGTSSNTGELFF
CDR3nt: TGTGCCAGTAGTGGGACCTCGTCAAACACCGGGGAGCTGTTTTTT
j_gene: TRBJ2-2
abundance: NA
v_gene: TRBV19
d_gene: NA

CDR3aa: CASSFGGTDTEAFF
CDR3nt: TGTGCCAGTAGTTTTGGGGGTACGGACACTGAAGCTTTCTTT
j_gene: TRBJ1-1
abundance: few
v_gene: TRBV19
d_gene: NA

CDR3aa: CASSFRGENTEAFF
CDR3nt: TGTGCCAGCAGCTTTAGAGGAGAGAACACTGAAGCTTTCTTT
j_gene: TRBJ1-1
abundance: few
v_gene: TRBV5-8
d_gene: NA

CDR3aa: CASSYGGRRSYEQYF
CDR3nt: TGTGCCAGCAGTTATGGGGGACGGAGATCCTACGAGCAGTACTTC
j_gene: TRBJ2-7
abundance: NA
v_gene: TRBV6-2/TRBV6-3
d_gene: NA

CDR3aa: CATKGEASGRGDTQYF
CDR3nt: TGCGCCACCAAAGGGGAGGCTAGCGGGAGGGGAGATACGCAGTATTTT
j_gene: TRBJ2-3
abundance: many
v_gene: TRBV4-1
d_gene: TRBD2

CDR3aa: CASSSPGGTQYF
CDR3nt: TGTGCCAGCAGCTCCCCGGGGGGTACGCAGTATTTT
j_gene: TRBJ2-3
abundance: many
v_gene: TRBV7-2
d_gene: TRBD2

CDR3aa: CSARGDYSSSYEQYF
CDR3nt: TGCAGTGCTAGAGGGGACTACTCCAGCTCCTACGAGCAGTACTTC
j_gene: TRBJ2-7
abundance: NA
v_gene: TRBV20-1
d_gene: TRBD2

CDR3aa: CASNPGMNTEAFF
CDR3nt: TGTGCCAGCAACCCAGGAATGAACACTGAAGCTTTCTTT
j_gene: TRBJ1-1
abundance: few
v_gene: TRBV12-3/TRBV12-4
d_gene: NA

CDR3aa: CASSLANRVMNQPQHF
CDR3nt: TGTGCCAGCAGCTTAGCGAACAGGGTTATGAATCAGCCCCAGCATTTT
j_gene: TRBJ1-5
abundance: many
v_gene: TRBV7-8
d_gene: NA

CDR3aa: CASSPEQFSGNTIYF
CDR3nt: TGTGCCAGCTCACCAGAACAGTTCTCTGGAAACACCATATATTTT
j_gene: TRBJ1-3
abundance: NA
v_gene: TRBV18
d_gene: NA

CDR3aa: CATRGVGSAPTSSYEQYF
CDR3nt: TGTGCCACCCGGGGGGTGGGCAGTGCACCGACTAGCTCCTACGAGCAGTACTTC
j_gene: TRBJ2-7
abundance: NA
v_gene: TRBV10-3
d_gene: TRBD2

CDR3aa: CASTAWGSGNTIYF
CDR3nt: TGTGCCAGCACGGCCTGGGGCTCTGGAAACACCATATATTTT
j_gene: TRBJ1-3
abundance: NA
v_gene: TRBV2
d_gene: NA

CDR3aa: CASSQAGLAGAWTGELFF
CDR3nt: TGCGCCAGCAGCCAAGCTGGACTAGCGGGAGCATGGACCGGGGAGCTGTTTTTT
j_gene: TRBJ2-2
abundance: NA
v_gene: TRBV4-1
d_gene: TRBD2

CDR3aa: CASSIVQTNYGYTF
CDR3nt: TGTGCCAGTAGTATAGTCCAGACTAACTATGGCTACACCTTC
j_gene: TRBJ1-2
abundance: NA
v_gene: TRBV19
d_gene: NA